This TCR beta chain was observed in a study of T cells after somatic rescue of genetic block. TCRdb's copy holds only in-frame clones and misses some; the assay was immunoSEQ multiplex PCR. The sample holds under 15,000 clones, roughly 73% seen once. Sequenced input: peripheral blood mononuclear cells (PBMCs). This receptor was identified in a boy younger than 18.

CDR3 sequence: CASSLATQGRETQYF. CDR3 bases: TGTGCCAGCAGCTTAGCAACACAGGGGCGAGAGACCCAGTACTTC. The chain employs TRBV7-9 and TRBJ2-5; 7 positions agree with TRBD1. The germline V gene has CDR1 SEHNR and CDR2 FQNEAQ (reference sequence). With 0 bases clipped from V and 4 bases from J, the junction kept 5 bases outside the gene matches. This CDR3 contains 15 residues.